This record covers a single T cell receptor (beta chain). The sample belongs to a study of blood T cell repertoires in COVID-19. Study information: From the United States, Italy and Spain came samples of acute and convalescent COVID-19.

Original analysis: Amplifying reference gene primers gave estimates of nucleated cell counts. TCRdb's copy holds only in-frame clones and misses some; the assay was immunoSEQ multiplex PCR. That table is the source of V, J and clone size, and D and trimming were worked out from the DNA. This repertoire shows 200,000 or so clones, more than 85% found once; its top ten account for about 2%. This receptor was identified in a man aged 35-49 years with active or convalescent COVID-19. What was sequenced was peripheral blood.

CDR3: CASSFRLAGGTDTQYF. As DNA, the CDR3 is TGTGCCAGCAGCTTCCGACTAGCGGGAGGAACAGATACGCAGTATTTT. This chain links TRBV7-2 with TRBJ2-3; 13 bases match TRBD2. The germline V gene encodes CDR1 SGHTA and CDR2 FQGNSA. This CDR3 contains 16 residues. The V and J ends lost 3 bases and 3 bases, in that order; junction bases with no gene match: 3.